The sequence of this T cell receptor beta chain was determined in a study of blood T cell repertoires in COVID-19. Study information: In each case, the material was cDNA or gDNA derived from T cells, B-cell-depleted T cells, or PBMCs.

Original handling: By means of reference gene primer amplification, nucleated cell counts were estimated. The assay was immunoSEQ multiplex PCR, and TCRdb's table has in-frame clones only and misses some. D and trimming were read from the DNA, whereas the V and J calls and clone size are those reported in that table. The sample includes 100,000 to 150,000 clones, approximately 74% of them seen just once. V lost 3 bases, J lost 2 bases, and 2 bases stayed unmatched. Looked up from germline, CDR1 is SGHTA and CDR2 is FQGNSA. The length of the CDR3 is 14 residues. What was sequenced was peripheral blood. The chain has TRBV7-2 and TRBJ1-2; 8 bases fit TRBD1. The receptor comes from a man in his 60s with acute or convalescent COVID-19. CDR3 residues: CASSLGQVNYGYTF. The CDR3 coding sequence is TGTGCCAGCAGCTTGGGACAGGTGAACTATGGCTACACCTTC.